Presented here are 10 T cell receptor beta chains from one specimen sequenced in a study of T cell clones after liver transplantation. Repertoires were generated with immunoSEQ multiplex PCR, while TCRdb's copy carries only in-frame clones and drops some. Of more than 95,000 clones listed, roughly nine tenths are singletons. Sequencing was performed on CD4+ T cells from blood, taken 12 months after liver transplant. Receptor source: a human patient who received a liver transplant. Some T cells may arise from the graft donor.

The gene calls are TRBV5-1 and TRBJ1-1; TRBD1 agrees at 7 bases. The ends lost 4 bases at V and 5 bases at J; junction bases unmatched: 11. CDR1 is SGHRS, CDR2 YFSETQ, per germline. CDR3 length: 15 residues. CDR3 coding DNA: TGCGCCAGCAGCCGAGACGAACAGGGGAGAACTGAAGCTTTCTTT. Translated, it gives CASSRDEQGRTEAFF.

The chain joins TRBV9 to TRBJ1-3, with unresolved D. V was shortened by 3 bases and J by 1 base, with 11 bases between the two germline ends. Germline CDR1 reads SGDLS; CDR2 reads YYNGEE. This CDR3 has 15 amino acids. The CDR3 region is CASSEGTWSGNTIYF. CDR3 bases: TGTGCCAGCAGCGAGGGTACATGGTCTGGAAACACCATATATTTT.

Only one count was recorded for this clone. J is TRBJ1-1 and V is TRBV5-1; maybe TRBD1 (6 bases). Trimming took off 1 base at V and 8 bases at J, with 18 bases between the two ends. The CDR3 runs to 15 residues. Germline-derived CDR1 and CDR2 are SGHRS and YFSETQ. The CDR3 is CASSLIPGEEVEAFF. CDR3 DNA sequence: TGCGCCAGCAGCTTGATTCCAGGGGAAGAGGTCGAAGCTTTCTTT.

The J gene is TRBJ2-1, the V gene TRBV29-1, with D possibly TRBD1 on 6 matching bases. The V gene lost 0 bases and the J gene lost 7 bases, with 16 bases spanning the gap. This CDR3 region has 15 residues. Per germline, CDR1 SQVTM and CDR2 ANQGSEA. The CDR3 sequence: CSVEDPQGRGNEQFF. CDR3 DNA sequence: TGCAGCGTTGAAGATCCGCAGGGGCGCGGGAATGAGCAGTTCTTC.

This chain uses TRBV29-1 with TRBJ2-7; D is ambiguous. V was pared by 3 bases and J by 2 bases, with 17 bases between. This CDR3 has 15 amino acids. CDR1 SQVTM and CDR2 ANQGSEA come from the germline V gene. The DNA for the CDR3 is TGCAGCGTTGAGAGGTCACACGTTCCACCCTACGAGCAGTACTTC. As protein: CSVERSHVPPYEQYF.

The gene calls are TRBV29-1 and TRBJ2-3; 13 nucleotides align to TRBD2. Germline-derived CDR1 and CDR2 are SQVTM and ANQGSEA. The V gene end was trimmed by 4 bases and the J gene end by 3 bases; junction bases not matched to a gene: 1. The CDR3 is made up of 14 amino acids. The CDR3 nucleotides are TGCAGCGTTGGGACTAGCGGGAGTACAGATACGCAGTATTTT. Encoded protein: CSVGTSGSTDTQYF.

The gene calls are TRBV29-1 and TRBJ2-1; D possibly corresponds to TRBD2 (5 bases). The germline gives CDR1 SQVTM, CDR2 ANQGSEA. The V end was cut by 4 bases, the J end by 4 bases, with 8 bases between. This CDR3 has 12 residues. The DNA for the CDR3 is TGCAGCGTTGTCCGGGGTTACAATGAGCAGTTCTTC. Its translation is CSVVRGYNEQFF.

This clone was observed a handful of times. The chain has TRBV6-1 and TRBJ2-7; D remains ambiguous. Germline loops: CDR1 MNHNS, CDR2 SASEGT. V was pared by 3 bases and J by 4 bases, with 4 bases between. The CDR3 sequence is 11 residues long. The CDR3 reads CASSDPYEQYF. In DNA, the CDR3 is TGTGCCAGCAGTGACCCATACGAGCAGTACTTC.

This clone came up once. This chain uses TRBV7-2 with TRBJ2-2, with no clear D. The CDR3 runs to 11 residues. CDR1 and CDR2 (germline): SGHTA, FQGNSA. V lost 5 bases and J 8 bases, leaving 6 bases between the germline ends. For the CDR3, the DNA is TGTGCCAGCAGCATACAGGGGGAGCTGTTTTTT. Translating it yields CASSIQGELFF.

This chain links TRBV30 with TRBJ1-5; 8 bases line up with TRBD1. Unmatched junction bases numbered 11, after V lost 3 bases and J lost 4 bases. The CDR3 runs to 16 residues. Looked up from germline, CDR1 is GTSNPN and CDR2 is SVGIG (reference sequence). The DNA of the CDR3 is TGTGCCTGGAGGAAGGGACAGGAGGGTGGAAATCAGCCCCAGCATTTT. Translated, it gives CAWRKGQEGGNQPQHF. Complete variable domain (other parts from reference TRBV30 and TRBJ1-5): SQTIHQWPATLVQPVGSPLSLECTVEGTSNPNLYWYRQAAGRGLQLLFYSVGIGQISSEVPQNLSASRPQDRQFILSSKKLLLSDSGFYLCAWRKGQEGGNQPQHFGDGTRLSIL.